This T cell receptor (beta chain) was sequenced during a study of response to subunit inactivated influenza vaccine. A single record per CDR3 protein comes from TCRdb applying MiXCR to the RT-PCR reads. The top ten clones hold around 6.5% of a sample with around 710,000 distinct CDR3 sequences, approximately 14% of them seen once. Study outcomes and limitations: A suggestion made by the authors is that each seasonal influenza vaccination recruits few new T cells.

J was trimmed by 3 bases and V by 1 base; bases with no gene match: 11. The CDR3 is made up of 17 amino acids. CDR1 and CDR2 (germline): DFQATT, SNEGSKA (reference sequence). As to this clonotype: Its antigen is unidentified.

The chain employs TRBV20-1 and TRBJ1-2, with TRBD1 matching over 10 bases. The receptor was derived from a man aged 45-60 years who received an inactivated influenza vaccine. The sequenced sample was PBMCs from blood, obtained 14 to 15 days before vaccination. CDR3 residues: CSARVPGQGPPDYGYTF. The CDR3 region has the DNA TGCAGTGCTAGAGTCCCGGGACAGGGGCCGCCCGACTATGGCTACACCTTC.